One sample yielded the 6 T cell receptor beta chains listed below, sequenced in a study of PD-1 blockade in classical Hodgkin lymphoma. Sequencing was performed with immunoSEQ multiplex PCR; in TCRdb, only in-frame clones are kept and a portion is missing. The sample lists about 40,000 clones, 75% to 90% seen once, with 9% to 10% in the top ten. Following autologous stem cell transplantation, relapse occurred in every patient, and exposure to brentuximab vedotin varied. Here the sequenced sample was peripheral blood mononuclear cells (PBMCs), taken at baseline. The origin of the receptors is a human donor with classical Hodgkin lymphoma.

For the CDR3, the DNA is TGTGCCAGCGGGGTTGGGGCTAGCACAGATACGCAGTATTTT. Protein product: CASGVGASTDTQYF. J is TRBJ2-3 and V is TRBV28, with D tentatively TRBD1 (5 bases). CDR1 is MDHEN and CDR2 is SYDVKM in the germline V gene. The CDR3 is 14 amino acids. V shed 8 bases and J shed 0 bases, with 12 bases lying between them. The full variable domain, completed using reference TRBV28 and TRBJ2-3, is DVKVTQSSRYLVKRTGEKVFLECVQDMDHENMFWYRQDPGLGLRLIYFSYDVKMKEKGDIPEGYSVSREKKERFSLILESASTNQTSMYLCASGVGASTDTQYFGPGTRLTVL.

This clone turned up a few times. V usage is TRBV19 and J usage is TRBJ1-2; D is unclear. This CDR3 is built from 13 residues. Germline V gene data show CDR1 as LNHDA and CDR2 as SQIVND (reference sequence). Trimming took off 6 bases at V and 3 bases at J, with 11 bases between the two ends. The CDR3 spells CASRRTEDYGYTF. The CDR3 nucleotides read TGTGCCAGTAGGAGGACTGAAGACTATGGCTACACCTTC. The full variable domain, with the rest looked up from reference TRBV19 and TRBJ1-2, is DGGITQSPKYLFRKEGQNVTLSCEQNLNHDAMYWYRQDPGQGLRLIYYSQIVNDFQKGDIAEGYSVSREKKESFPLTVTSAQKNPTAFYLCASRRTEDYGYTFGSGTRLTVV.

This chain uses TRBV5-1 with TRBJ2-3; 13 nucleotides line up with TRBD2. J was trimmed by 2 bases and V by 5 bases; bases with no gene match: 5. The CDR3 covers 16 residues. CDR1 is SGHRS and CDR2 is YFSETQ in the germline V gene. This CDR3 is CASRQGTSGTTDTQYF. In DNA form, the CDR3 reads TGCGCCAGCAGACAAGGGACTAGCGGGACCACAGATACGCAGTATTTT.

This sequence joins TRBV5-1 and TRBJ1-3; D possibly corresponds to TRBD1 (5 bases). V was trimmed by 0 bases and J by 2 bases, leaving 9 bases between them. The germline V gene has CDR1 SGHRS and CDR2 YFSETQ. This CDR3 region has 15 residues. The CDR3 DNA reads TGCGCCAGCAGCTTGGAGGGGAGGGCTGGAAACACCATATATTTT. Translating it yields CASSLEGRAGNTIYF.

V gene TRBV7-6 combines with J gene TRBJ2-7; D is uncertain. Germline values: CDR1 SGHVS, CDR2 FNYEAQ. The CDR3 runs 14 residues. The V gene lost 1 base and the J gene lost 6 bases, with 13 bases spanning the gap. CDR3 nucleotides: TGTGCCAGCAGCTTAGACCGAACCTCGAGCGAGCAGTACTTC. Translated: CASSLDRTSSEQYF.

This clone was counted a single time. CDR3 nucleotide sequence: TGCGCCAGCAGCCAAGAAGGACCTGGCAATTCACCCCTCCACTTT. It codes for CASSQEGPGNSPLHF. V gene TRBV4-1 combines with J gene TRBJ1-6; D is uncertain. Trimming removed 0 bases from V and 7 bases from J, with 10 bases in between. Germline CDR1 and CDR2: MGHRA and YSYEKL. This CDR3 comprises 15 residues.